This TCR beta chain was sequenced for a study of shared clonotypes between healthy human individuals. The deep-level immunoSEQ assay was used. Each subset's genomic DNA was split evenly across several immunoSEQ plates. The method was immunoSEQ multiplex PCR; TCRdb's version includes in-frame clones alone and lacks a portion of them. Of some 1 million clones detected, roughly 80% appear once; the ten largest clones hold about 1.4%. There are 15 residues in the CDR3. The trim removed 6 bases at V and 5 bases at J, leaving 10 bases unmatched. The V gene's germline CDR1 is LNHDA and CDR2 SQIVND (reference sequence).

This receptor was obtained from a man younger than 35 in good health. Sequenced sample: memory CD4+ T cells sorted from blood. As for subset: CD45RA-negative fraction. The J gene is TRBJ2-3, the V gene TRBV19; TRBD1 aligns across 8 bases. The CDR3 DNA sequence: TGTGCCAGTAGCCCGGCAGGGGGCGCGGTAGATACGCAGTATTTT. Protein sequence: CASSPAGGAVDTQYF. Drawing the rest from reference TRBV19 and TRBJ2-3, the complete variable domain is DGGITQSPKYLFRKEGQNVTLSCEQNLNHDAMYWYRQDPGQGLRLIYYSQIVNDFQKGDIAEGYSVSREKKESFPLTVTSAQKNPTAFYLCASSPAGGAVDTQYFGPGTRLTVL.